The 21 T cell receptor beta chains in this list originate from one sample, sequenced in a study of response to subunit inactivated influenza vaccine. TCRdb called the RT-PCR reads again in MiXCR, with one record for every CDR3 protein. This sample has about 700,000 distinct CDR3 sequences, with around 14% found just once. The material was PBMCs from blood, obtained less than 15 days before vaccination. These receptors were collected from a man between 50 and 59 years old who received an inactivated influenza vaccine.

J is TRBJ2-5 and V is TRBV4-3; no clear D. The CDR3 covers 14 residues. V lost 1 base and J lost 5, with 11 bases in between. Germline CDR1 LGHNA, CDR2 YSLEER. The CDR3 region is CASSQGDSRETQYF. In DNA form, the CDR3 reads TGCGCCAGCAGCCAAGGAGATAGCAGGGAGACCCAGTACTTC.

This clonotype has just a few counts. The chain links TRBV6-2 or TRBV6-3 to TRBJ2-2; D ambiguous. CDR3 length equals 16 residues. Trimming took off 7 bases at V and 0 bases at J, with 15 bases between the two ends. Looked up from germline, CDR1 is MNHEY and CDR2 is SVGEGT. The CDR3, as DNA: TGTGCCAGCAACGAGGAGAAAACCTCGAACACCGGGGAGCTGTTTTTT. This translates into CASNEEKTSNTGELFF.

V usage is TRBV7-9 and J usage is TRBJ1-1; D remains unclear. CDR1 is SEHNR, CDR2 FQNEAQ, per germline (reference sequence). V gave up 5 bases and J gave up 11 bases, with 15 bases separating them. The CDR3 is 12 amino acids. Written as DNA, the CDR3 is TGTGCCAGCAGCGAAATTGTGGTTAGGGCTTTCTTT. Its translation is CASSEIVVRAFF. The whole variable domain, filled in from reference TRBV7-9 and TRBJ1-1, reads DTGVSQNPRHKITKRGQNVTFRCDPISEHNRLYWYRQTLGQGPEFLTYFQNEAQLEKSRLLSDRFSAERPKGSFSTLEIQRTEQGDSAMYLCASSEIVVRAFFGQGTRLTVV.

This clonotype was recorded at least ten times. This chain joins TRBV10-3 and TRBJ1-6, with 11 bases fitting TRBD1. Germline V gene lookup returns CDR1 ENHRY and CDR2 SYGVKD. The CDR3 covers 14 residues. The V and J ends lost 6 bases and 8 bases, in that order; junction bases with no gene match: 3. CDR3 coding DNA: TGTGCCATCAGGCGGGACAGGGGGGATTCACCCCTCCACTTT. This translates into CAIRRDRGDSPLHF.

This clonotype was counted a few times. The genes are TRBV28 and TRBJ2-2; maybe TRBD2 (5 bases). Trimming stripped 5 bases from V and 2 bases from J, with 12 bases between. Germline assignment: CDR1 MDHEN and CDR2 SYDVKM. The CDR3 length is 15 residues. The CDR3 loop reads CASSESGFNTGELFF. Written as DNA, the CDR3 is TGTGCCAGCAGTGAAAGCGGCTTTAACACCGGGGAGCTGTTTTTT.

This clonotype was observed a few times. This chain uses TRBV20-1 with TRBJ2-3; D may be TRBD1 (6 bases). The V and J ends lost 6 bases and 5 bases respectively, with 15 bases between them. Germline-derived CDR1 and CDR2 are DFQATT and SNEGSKA (reference sequence). CDR3 length: 13 amino acids. The CDR3 DNA reads as TGCAGTGCGACAACAGGGCGTCGAGATACGCAGTATTTT. The encoded protein is CSATTGRRDTQYF.

The chain combines TRBV20-1 with TRBJ1-1; tentative D call: TRBD1 (5 bases). V was cut by 6 bases and J by 1 base, with 18 bases left in between. The CDR3 covers 15 residues. CDR1 and CDR2 from the germline V gene are DFQATT and SNEGSKA (reference sequence). The CDR3 sequence: CSAMGRGSWNTEAFF. The CDR3 nucleotides read TGCAGTGCCATGGGGCGAGGGAGCTGGAACACTGAAGCTTTCTTT.

This clonotype was counted between two and nine times. J is TRBJ1-2 and V is TRBV7-2, with D perhaps TRBD1 (6 bases). This CDR3 is 16 amino acids long. V shed 4 bases and J shed 5 bases, with 20 bases lying between them. The germline gives CDR1 SGHTA, CDR2 FQGNSA. CDR3 bases: TGTGCCAGCAGCTCCCCCCTGGCAGGGGTGAGATATGGCTACACCTTC. It is translated as CASSSPLAGVRYGYTF.

This clonotype was seen a few times. This sequence joins TRBV6-2 or TRBV6-3 and TRBJ2-1, with TRBD2 matching over 9 bases. V lost 6 bases to trimming and J lost 4 bases; unmatched junction nucleotides: 13. CDR1 and CDR2 (germline): MNHEY, SVGEGT. The length of the CDR3 is 17 residues. CDR3 loop: CASSPLRGRAPYNEQFF. DNA for the CDR3: TGTGCCAGCAGCCCCCTTCGCGGGAGGGCCCCTTACAATGAGCAGTTCTTC.

This sequence joins TRBV15 and TRBJ1-1; the D gene is possibly TRBD1 (5 bases). Looked up from germline, CDR1 is LNHNV and CDR2 is YYDKDF (reference sequence). CDR3 length equals 14 residues. V was cut by 3 bases and J by 2 bases, with 10 bases left in between. DNA for the CDR3: TGTGCCACCAGCAGGGGGGTCTTAAACACTGAAGCTTTCTTT. The encoded protein is CATSRGVLNTEAFF.

This clonotype has just a few counts. The V and J genes are TRBV10-3 and TRBJ1-1; the D is unclear. The CDR3 consists of 12 residues. V gave up 2 bases and J gave up 7 bases, with 8 bases separating them. Germline V gene sequence: CDR1 ENHRY, CDR2 SYGVKD. CDR3 DNA: TGTGCCATCAGTGAGGACCGGGGTGAAGCTTTCTTT. Protein sequence: CAISEDRGEAFF.

V gene TRBV9 combines with J gene TRBJ2-2, with D maybe TRBD2 (6 bases). This CDR3 has 16 residues. Germline V lookup: CDR1 SGDLS, CDR2 YYNGEE. Trimming shortened V by 4 bases and J by 4 bases, and 17 bases separated the two germline ends. CDR3 coding DNA: TGTGCCAGCAGCCCCAGTTCGAGGGGAGGCACCGGGGAGCTGTTTTTT. Translation gives CASSPSSRGGTGELFF.

This clonotype was seen a few times. The gene calls are TRBV10-3 and TRBJ2-2; 8 bases are shared with TRBD1. V dropped 6 bases and J dropped 2; count of bases not matched to a gene: 5. The CDR3 length is 15 residues. Germline loops: CDR1 ENHRY, CDR2 SYGVKD. The CDR3 DNA sequence: TGTGCCATCAGGAAGGACAGGGCAAACACCGGGGAGCTGTTTTTT. It codes for CAIRKDRANTGELFF.

The chain has TRBV6-2 or TRBV6-3 and TRBJ2-7; D is perhaps TRBD2 (6 bases). This CDR3 is built from 14 residues. Trimming shortened V by 4 bases and J by 3 bases, and 13 bases separated the two germline ends. The germline CDR1 and CDR2 sequences are MNHEY and SVGEGT. CDR3 sequence (DNA): TGTGCCAGCAGTTGGGGGGTGTTATTCTACGAGCAGTACTTC. Amino acids: CASSWGVLFYEQYF.

This clonotype was detected only a few times. The chain couples TRBV5-1 to TRBJ2-1; 11 bases agree with TRBD1. The V and J ends lost 0 bases and 15 bases, in that order; junction bases with no gene match: 5. Germline lookup yields CDR1 SGHRS and CDR2 YFSETQ. The CDR3 has 13 amino acids. In DNA form, the CDR3 reads TGCGCCAGCAGCTTGGACCCGGGACAGGGGGGGTTCTTC. As protein: CASSLDPGQGGFF.

This chain joins TRBV6-5 and TRBJ1-4; TRBD1 might be the D (5 bases). CDR3 length: 16 amino acids. V was clipped by 2 bases and J by 0 bases, with 10 bases between them. The germline gives CDR1 MNHEY, CDR2 SVGAGI. For the CDR3, the DNA is TGTGCCAGCAGTTACGAGGGACCAGCAACTAATGAAAAACTGTTTTTT. As protein: CASSYEGPATNEKLFF.

J is TRBJ2-7 and V is TRBV27; TRBD1 agrees at 7 bases. V was clipped by 0 bases and J by 7 bases; unmatched bases: 6. The CDR3 contains 14 residues. CDR1 is MNHEY and CDR2 is SMNVEV in the germline V gene (reference sequence). CDR3 amino acids: CASSLSVGGGEQYF. The CDR3 DNA is TGTGCCAGCAGTTTATCGGTAGGGGGCGGGGAGCAGTACTTC.

This clonotype was recorded many times. This sequence joins TRBV29-1 and TRBJ2-1; D is undetermined. From germline, CDR1 is SQVTM and CDR2 ANQGSEA. The CDR3 length is 14 residues. V was pared by 5 bases and J by 1 base, with 12 bases between. The CDR3 nucleotides read TGCAGCGTTTTGCGCGGCGATTCCTACAATGAGCAGTTCTTC. Translation gives CSVLRGDSYNEQFF.

This clonotype has only a few counts. DNA of the CDR3: TGTGCCAGCAGTTCAATAGGCAGGGCGTACAATGAGCAGTTCTTC. Translated: CASSSIGRAYNEQFF. This sequence joins TRBV12-3 or TRBV12-4 and TRBJ2-1; D may be TRBD1 (5 bases). V was pared by 4 bases and J by 4 bases, with 14 bases between. CDR3 length equals 15 residues.

This clonotype was recorded at least ten times. This chain joins TRBV7-2 and TRBJ2-5; 8 positions agree with TRBD2. Trimming removed 5 bases from V and 10 bases from J; junction bases left unmatched: 12. Germline V gene sequence: CDR1 SGHTA, CDR2 FQGNSA. The CDR3 totals 14 residues. Here the CDR3 reads CASSMTSRGGNQYF. CDR3 bases: TGTGCCAGCAGCATGACTAGCCGGGGGGGTAACCAGTACTTC.

This chain links TRBV7-2 with TRBJ2-7; TRBD1 matches 7 bases. The CDR3 runs 14 residues. J lost 3 bases, V lost 7 bases, and 9 bases had no gene match. Germline CDR1 and CDR2: SGHTA and FQGNSA. The CDR3, as DNA: TGTGCCAGCATCCTCGAGACAGGGAGCTACGAGCAGTACTTC. It encodes CASILETGSYEQYF.